The T cell receptor beta chain under discussion was sequenced for a study of T cells in Graves' hyperthyroidism and ophthalmopathy. Study-wide results and caveats: Ophthalmopathy prediction by the model preceded onset by a median approximately six months.

RNA transcripts were the template for amplifying TCR beta CDR3 regions. The TCR CDR3 was amplified in a first-round RT-PCR using the HTBI primer set. MiXCR, applied by TCRdb to the multiplex PCR reads, yields one record per CDR3 protein. This sample has 350,000 or so distinct CDR3 sequences, with 15% to 20% found just once. Germline CDR1 reads MNHEY; CDR2 reads SVGEGT. The length of the CDR3 is 12 residues. V lost 7 bases, J lost 3 bases, and 10 bases lay in between. Uncontrolled infection, other autoimmune disease, pregnancy or lactation disqualified patients from enrolment. Diagnosis relied on clinical symptoms, serum thyroxine and TRAb, thyroid ultrasound and orbital computed tomography. This clonotype was seen many times. Its antigen is undetermined.

The clonotype was recovered from a middle-aged woman with Graves' ophthalmopathy. The gene calls are TRBV6-2 or TRBV6-3 and TRBJ2-7; tentatively, D is TRBD1 or TRBD2 (5 bases each). Sequenced material: blood. The CDR3 here is CASTDGGYEQYF. CDR3 DNA sequence: TGTGCCAGCACGGATGGGGGCTACGAGCAGTACTTC.